The 8 T cell receptor beta chains below were found in one sample sequenced in a study of cytomegalovirus exposure and HLA in healthy donors. Amplification used 60 Vbeta primers and 13 Jbeta primers. Assay: immunoSEQ multiplex PCR; the TCRdb copy retains only in-frame clones and omits some. The sample has some 220,000 clones, approximately 82% seen once. Material: PBMCs. The receptors originated from a woman aged 40 to 50 in good health and CMV-seronegative.

The genes are TRBV19 and TRBJ1-1; 8 nucleotides align to TRBD1. The CDR3 loop spans 19 amino acids. Losses at the gene ends were 3 bases for V and 0 bases for J; bases not matched to a gene: 15. Germline V gene data show CDR1 as LNHDA and CDR2 as SQIVND (reference sequence). CDR3 nucleotides: TGTGCCAGTAGTATCGCTTTCAGGGGGCAAAAGGCCATGAACACTGAAGCTTTCTTT. Translated, it gives CASSIAFRGQKAMNTEAFF.

The rearrangement uses TRBV15 and TRBJ1-5; D gene uncertain. CDR1 is LNHNV, CDR2 YYDKDF, per germline (reference sequence). The CDR3 is made up of 18 amino acids. Trimming took off 6 bases at V and 0 bases at J, with 21 bases between the two ends. This CDR3 is CATRAKRKRNDSNQPQHF. The DNA for the CDR3 is TGTGCCACCAGGGCTAAGAGAAAGCGAAACGATAGCAATCAGCCCCAGCATTTT.

The chain joins TRBV2 to TRBJ2-7; TRBD1 matches 8 bases. The CDR3 contains 20 residues. Trimming took 6 bases from V and 0 from J; bases not matched to a gene: 22. Germline V gene data show CDR1 as SNHLY and CDR2 as FYNNEI. Here the CDR3 reads CASRRPTGTGPYESSYEQYF. Here the CDR3 DNA reads TGTGCCAGCAGGCGGCCTACCGGGACAGGCCCCTATGAGAGCTCCTACGAGCAGTACTTC.

The chain joins TRBV2 to TRBJ2-3, with TRBD2 identical over 14 bases. The CDR3 has 17 residues. Germline V gene data show CDR1 as SNHLY and CDR2 as FYNNEI. Unmatched junction bases numbered 7, after V lost 7 bases and J lost 1 base. CDR3 DNA: TGTGCCAGCACGGGACTAGCGGGGGTGATGGGCACAGATACGCAGTATTTT. Protein: CASTGLAGVMGTDTQYF.

The V and J genes are TRBV28 and TRBJ2-1, with a weak D call TRBD2 (5 bases). This CDR3 spans 13 amino acids. V was trimmed by 7 bases and J by 0 bases, leaving 7 bases between them. Looked up from germline, CDR1 is MDHEN and CDR2 is SYDVKM. In nucleotides, the CDR3 is TGTGCCAGCACAGGAGGCTCCTACAATGAGCAGTTCTTC. Translation: CASTGGSYNEQFF.

The chain recombines TRBV15 with TRBJ2-6; 12 positions match TRBD1. Germline V gene lookup returns CDR1 LNHNV and CDR2 YYDKDF (reference sequence). Trimming at V came to 3 bases and at J to 3 bases, leaving 6 bases not matched to a gene. CDR3 length equals 18 residues. CDR3 nucleotide sequence: TGTGCCACCAGCAGCACCGGGACAGGGGGCAGTGGGGCCAACGTCCTGACTTTC. It codes for CATSSTGTGGSGANVLTF.

The rearrangement links TRBV6-6 to TRBJ2-7; 7 bases line up with TRBD1. CDR1 is MNHNY and CDR2 is SVGAGI in the germline V gene (reference sequence). J lost 0 bases, V lost 0 bases, and 5 bases had no gene match. The CDR3 runs 16 residues. The CDR3: CASSYSVGTVSYEQYF. The CDR3 nucleotides read TGTGCCAGCAGTTACTCGGTGGGGACAGTCTCCTACGAGCAGTACTTC.

The J gene is TRBJ2-2, the V gene TRBV2, with 11 positions matching TRBD2. V was clipped by 8 bases and J by 5 bases; unmatched bases: 7. The CDR3 runs to 15 residues. Germline V gene data show CDR1 as SNHLY and CDR2 as FYNNEI. This CDR3 is CASREASGRTGELFF. The CDR3 DNA reads as TGTGCCAGCCGGGAGGCTAGCGGGAGGACCGGGGAGCTGTTTTTT.